The sequence of this TCR beta chain was determined in a study of cytomegalovirus exposure and HLA in healthy donors. Study-level findings and limits: While the bulk of TCR sequences proved rare, some public TCRs turned up in many donors. TCR beta chains numbering more than 150 were designated cytomegalovirus-associated.

With respect to this clone: The antigen remains undetermined.

PCR employed 60 Vbeta and 13 Jbeta primers. Generated by immunoSEQ multiplex PCR, the TCRdb table keeps only in-frame clones and is missing some. The table shows more than 110,000 clones, with 70% to 85% occurring only once. The donors gave bone marrow, and they were healthy. The sequence came from a man aged 35-49 years in good health and CMV-seropositive. Sequencing used PBMCs.

CDR3: CASSLYRLAYNEQFF. The CDR3, as DNA: TGTGCCAGCAGTTTATACCGACTAGCCTACAATGAGCAGTTCTTC. J is TRBJ2-1 and V is TRBV27, with TRBD2 as a possible D gene (6 bases). Germline V gives CDR1 MNHEY, CDR2 SMNVEV (reference sequence). The CDR3 has 15 amino acids. The V gene lost 1 base and the J gene lost 2 bases, with 9 bases spanning the gap.